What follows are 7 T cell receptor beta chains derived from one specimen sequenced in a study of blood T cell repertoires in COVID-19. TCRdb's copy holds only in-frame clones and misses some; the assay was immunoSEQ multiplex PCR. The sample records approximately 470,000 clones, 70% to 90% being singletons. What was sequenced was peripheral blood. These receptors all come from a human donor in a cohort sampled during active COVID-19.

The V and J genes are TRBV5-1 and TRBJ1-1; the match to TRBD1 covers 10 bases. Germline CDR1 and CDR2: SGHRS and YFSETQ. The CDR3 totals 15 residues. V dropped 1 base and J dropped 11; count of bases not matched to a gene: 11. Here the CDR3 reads CASSLSDRGRSGAFF. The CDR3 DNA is TGCGCCAGCAGCTTGTCCGACAGGGGGCGATCAGGGGCTTTCTTT. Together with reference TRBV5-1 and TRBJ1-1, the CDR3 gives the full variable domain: KAGVTQTPRYLIKTRGQQVTLSCSPISGHRSVSWYQQTPGQGLQFLFEYFSETQRNKGNFPGRFSGRQFSNSRSEMNVSTLELGDSALYLCASSLSDRGRSGAFFGQGTRLTVV.

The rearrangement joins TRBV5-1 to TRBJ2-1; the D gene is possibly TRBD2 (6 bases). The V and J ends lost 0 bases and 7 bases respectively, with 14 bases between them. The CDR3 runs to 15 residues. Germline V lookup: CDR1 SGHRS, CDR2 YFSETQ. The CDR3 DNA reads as TGCGCCAGCAGCTTGGGAGTAGGGGCGGGGAATGAGCAGTTCTTC. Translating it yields CASSLGVGAGNEQFF.

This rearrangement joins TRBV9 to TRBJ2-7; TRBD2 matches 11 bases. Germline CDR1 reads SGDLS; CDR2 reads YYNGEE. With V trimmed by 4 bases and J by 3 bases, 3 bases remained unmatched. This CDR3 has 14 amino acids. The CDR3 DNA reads TGTGCCAGCAGCTTTGGACTAGCGGGCTACGAGCAGTACTTC. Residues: CASSFGLAGYEQYF.

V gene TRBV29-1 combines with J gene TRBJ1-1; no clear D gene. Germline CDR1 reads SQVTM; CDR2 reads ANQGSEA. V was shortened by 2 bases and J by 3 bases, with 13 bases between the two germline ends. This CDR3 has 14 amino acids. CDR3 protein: CSVETRLLDTEAFF. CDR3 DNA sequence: TGCAGCGTTGAAACCAGGCTTTTGGACACTGAAGCTTTCTTT.

In DNA form, the CDR3 reads TGTGCCACCCGGACACTTCCGAACACTGAAGCTTTCTTT. This encodes CATRTLPNTEAFF. This chain connects TRBV28 to TRBJ1-1, with D possibly TRBD1 on 5 matching bases. CDR3 size: 13 residues. Trimming pared 10 bases from V and 1 base from J, leaving 13 bases between. From germline, CDR1 is MDHEN and CDR2 SYDVKM.

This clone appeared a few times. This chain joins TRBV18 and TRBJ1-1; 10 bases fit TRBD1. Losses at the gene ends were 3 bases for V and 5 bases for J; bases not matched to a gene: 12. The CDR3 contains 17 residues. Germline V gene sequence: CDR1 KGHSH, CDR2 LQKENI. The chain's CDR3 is CASSPTQAGTGVTEAFF. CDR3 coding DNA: TGTGCCAGCTCACCCACCCAGGCTGGGACAGGGGTTACTGAAGCTTTCTTT.

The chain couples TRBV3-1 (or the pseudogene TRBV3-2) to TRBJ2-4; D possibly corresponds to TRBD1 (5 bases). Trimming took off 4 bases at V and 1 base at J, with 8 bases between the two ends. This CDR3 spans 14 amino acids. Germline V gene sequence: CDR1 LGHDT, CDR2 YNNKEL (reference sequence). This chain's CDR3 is CASSPRVAKNIQYF. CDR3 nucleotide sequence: TGTGCCAGCAGCCCCAGGGTGGCCAAAAACATTCAGTACTTC.